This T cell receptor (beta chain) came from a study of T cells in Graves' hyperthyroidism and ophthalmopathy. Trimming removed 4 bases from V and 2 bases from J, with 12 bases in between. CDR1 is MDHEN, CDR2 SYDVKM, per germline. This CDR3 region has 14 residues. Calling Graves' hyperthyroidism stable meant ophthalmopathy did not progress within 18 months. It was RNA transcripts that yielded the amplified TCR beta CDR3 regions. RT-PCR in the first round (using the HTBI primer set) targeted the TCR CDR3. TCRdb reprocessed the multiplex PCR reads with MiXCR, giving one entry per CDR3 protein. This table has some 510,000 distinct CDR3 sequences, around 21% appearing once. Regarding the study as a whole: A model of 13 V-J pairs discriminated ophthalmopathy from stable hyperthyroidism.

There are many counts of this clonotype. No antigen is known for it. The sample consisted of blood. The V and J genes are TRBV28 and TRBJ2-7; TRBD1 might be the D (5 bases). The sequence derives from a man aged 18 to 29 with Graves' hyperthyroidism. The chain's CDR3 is CASSSSGLAYEQYF. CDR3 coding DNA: TGTGCCAGCAGTTCCTCAGGGTTGGCCTACGAGCAGTACTTC.